The present TCR beta chain was sequenced within a study of blood T cell repertoires in COVID-19. For the study at large: There were acute and convalescent COVID-19 samples, and they came from the United States, Italy and Spain. T cells, B-cell-depleted T cells, or PBMCs provided the cDNA or gDNA that served as material.

Per the authors' pipeline: Reference gene primer amplification yielded estimated nucleated cell counts. The repertoire was sequenced with immunoSEQ multiplex PCR; TCRdb's copy has only in-frame clones and lacks some. That table gives V, J and clone size, and the DNA gave D and trimming. The repertoire holds roughly 250,000 clones, with approximately 82% as singletons. This clone appeared a few times. The V segment lost 5 bases and the J segment 6 bases; nucleotides outside the gene matches: 9. The CDR3 is made up of 15 amino acids. Germline V gene lookup returns CDR1 SGHRS and CDR2 YFSETQ. This rearrangement joins TRBV5-1 to TRBJ2-2; 8 bases fit TRBD2. The material sequenced was peripheral blood. This clonotype originated in an elderly woman with active or convalescent COVID-19. CDR3 region: CASRDSAGVPGELFF. The CDR3 DNA reads TGCGCCAGCAGAGACTCAGCGGGAGTTCCCGGGGAGCTGTTTTTT.